The clone carrying this T cell receptor (beta chain) was found a few times. Sequenced by immunoSEQ multiplex PCR; TCRdb stores in-frame clones only, minus some. The sample consists of about 82,000 clones, around 80% of them appearing once. The data derive from a study of blood T cell repertoires in COVID-19. V lost 7 bases and J lost 4; bases outside the gene matches: 9. Germline-derived CDR1 and CDR2 are MNHEY and SVGAGI. This CDR3 spans 14 amino acids. Sample: peripheral blood. This TCR was sampled from a woman aged 55-70 years with acute or convalescent COVID-19. V is TRBV6-5 and J is TRBJ1-2; 7 nucleotides agree with TRBD1. In DNA, the CDR3 is TGTGCCAGCACGGGGACAGTTAAAATCTATGGCTACACCTTC. It yields the protein CASTGTVKIYGYTF.